This T cell receptor beta chain was identified during a study of T cell responses to AZD1222 COVID-19 vaccine. The CDR3 extends over 16 amino acids. The V and J ends lost 0 bases and 10 bases respectively, with 17 bases between them. Germline V gene lookup returns CDR1 SGHDT and CDR2 YYEEEE. TCRdb keeps only in-frame clones here, not all; method: immunoSEQ multiplex PCR. The sample has approximately 190,000 clones, 85% to 95% seen once. V and J are TRBV5-6 and TRBJ1-6, with D maybe TRBD1 (6 bases). The material was peripheral blood, obtained on day 0 of AZD1222 vaccination. The sequence derives from an adult in good health. The CDR3 loop reads CASSLAGGPGTSPLHF. The CDR3 coding sequence is TGTGCCAGCAGCTTGGCCGGGGGCCCGGGCACCTCACCCCTCCACTTT.